The sequence of this T cell receptor (beta chain) was determined in a study of blood T cell repertoires in COVID-19. This clone appeared a single time. Authors' analysis steps: Researchers report that nucleated cell counts were estimated from reference gene primer amplification. Clones were sequenced by immunoSEQ multiplex PCR, and TCRdb holds only the in-frame ones, with some missing. D and trimming come from the DNA, and the V and J calls and clone size come from that table. The sample holds a few hundred thousand clones; 80% to 90% are singletons and the top ten take about 9.4%. This receptor was identified in a woman between 65 and 79 years old with COVID-19, enrolled during active disease. The sample taken for sequencing was peripheral blood.

The CDR3 nucleotides read TGTGCCAGCAGTTTATACAGCCCAACGTCCTACGAGCAGTACTTC. This codes for CASSLYSPTSYEQYF. This chain connects TRBV28 to TRBJ2-7; unclear D gene. This CDR3 comprises 15 residues. The germline gives CDR1 MDHEN, CDR2 SYDVKM. The V gene lost 1 base and the J gene lost 1 base, with 11 bases spanning the gap.